This entry lists 26 T cell receptor beta chains sequenced from one sample in a study of identical twins' blood T cells. TCRdb analysed the 5' RACE reads with MiXCR anew, one entry per CDR3 protein. The table includes 350,000 to 400,000 distinct CDR3 sequences, about 28% detected once. Sequenced input: PBMCs. Source of these receptors: a woman aged 18 to 50 in good health.

This clonotype was observed a handful of times. This chain joins TRBV20-1 and TRBJ1-4, with 7 positions matching TRBD1. This CDR3 has 13 amino acids. J gave up 6 bases and V 6 bases, and 7 bases lay outside the gene matches. Germline loops: CDR1 DFQATT, CDR2 SNEGSKA (reference sequence). CDR3 DNA sequence: TGCAGTGCGAGAACAGGGGCCTATGAAAAACTGTTTTTT. This translates into CSARTGAYEKLFF.

The chain recombines TRBV20-1 with TRBJ1-2; 7 bases are shared with TRBD1. This CDR3 contains 14 residues. Germline CDR1 reads DFQATT; CDR2 reads SNEGSKA (reference sequence). Trimming took 5 bases from V and 3 from J; bases not matched to a gene: 9. The CDR3 nucleotides are TGCAGTGCTCCGCGGGACAGTCCGGACTATGGCTACACCTTC. Its translation is CSAPRDSPDYGYTF.

This clonotype was counted only a few times. The chain is built from TRBV12-3 or TRBV12-4 and TRBJ1-5; 9 bases agree with TRBD1. V lost 3 bases and J lost 6; bases outside the gene matches: 3. The CDR3 covers 14 residues. The CDR3 here is CASSFGQGIQPQHF. CDR3 DNA: TGTGCCAGCAGTTTTGGACAGGGGATTCAGCCCCAGCATTTT.

The chain employs TRBV5-1 and TRBJ2-1; 8 nucleotides line up with TRBD2. The ends lost 4 bases at V and 9 bases at J; junction bases unmatched: 12. Germline V gene data show CDR1 as SGHRS and CDR2 as YFSETQ. The CDR3 spans 15 residues. CDR3 nucleotides: TGCGCCAGCAGCGGCGGACTAGCCCAATTGGGTGAGCAGTTCTTC. Its protein product is CASSGGLAQLGEQFF.

This chain links TRBV20-1 with TRBJ2-1; D possibly matches TRBD1 or TRBD2 (6 bases each). V lost 4 bases and J 7 bases, leaving 14 bases between the germline ends. Germline values: CDR1 DFQATT, CDR2 SNEGSKA (reference sequence). The CDR3 is 13 amino acids. The CDR3 DNA reads TGCAGTGCTACCACGGGGGCTGGGAATGAGCAGTTCTTC. Amino acid sequence: CSATTGAGNEQFF.

This clonotype has a handful of counts. The rearrangement joins TRBV6-1 to TRBJ1-2; maybe TRBD1 (6 bases). The CDR3 is 13 residues long. The germline V and J ends were trimmed by 8 bases and 4 bases, with 14 bases remaining between them. Germline V gene sequence: CDR1 MNHNS, CDR2 SASEGT. DNA of the CDR3: TGTGCCAGCCTGGGGGGGCAATTCTATGGCTACACCTTC. Amino acids: CASLGGQFYGYTF.

The chain combines TRBV20-1 with TRBJ2-2; unclear D gene. V lost 1 base and J 7 bases, leaving 16 bases between the germline ends. Per the germline V gene, CDR1 is DFQATT and CDR2 is SNEGSKA (reference sequence). This CDR3 contains 15 residues. The CDR3, as DNA: TGCAGTGCTAGAGGGGCTCGTGTGCTGGGCGGGGAGCTGTTTTTT. Its protein product is CSARGARVLGGELFF.

This clonotype came up many times. This sequence joins TRBV14 and TRBJ2-7; D is ambiguous. V lost 0 bases and J 3 bases, leaving 9 bases between the germline ends. CDR1 is SGHDN, CDR2 FVKESK, per germline. CDR3 length: 14 residues. CDR3 region: CASSQDDRSYEQYF. In DNA, the CDR3 is TGTGCCAGCAGCCAAGATGACCGCAGCTACGAGCAGTACTTC. The entire variable domain, with the rest obtained from reference TRBV14 and TRBJ2-7, is as follows: EAGVTQFPSHSVIEKGQTVTLRCDPISGHDNLYWYRRVMGKEIKFLLHFVKESKQDESGMPNNRFLAERTGGTYSTLKVQPAELEDSGVYFCASSQDDRSYEQYFGPGTRLTVT.

This clonotype was observed a handful of times. Here the CDR3 reads CASSDSTGNSPLHF. DNA of the CDR3: TGTGCCAGCAGTGACTCGACAGGGAATTCACCCCTCCACTTT. The chain combines TRBV6-4 with TRBJ1-6; 7 nucleotides agree with TRBD1. Germline loops: CDR1 MRHNA, CDR2 SNTAGT. CDR3 length: 14 amino acids. Unmatched junction bases numbered 0, after V lost 0 bases and J lost 7 bases.

This clonotype appeared a few times. The chain has TRBV6-1 and TRBJ2-1; 7 bases map to TRBD1. This CDR3 is 15 amino acids long. The germline CDR1 and CDR2 sequences are MNHNS and SASEGT. V lost 2 bases, J lost 6 bases, and 7 bases stayed unmatched. The CDR3 region is CASSETGEPANEQFF. The CDR3 coding sequence is TGTGCCAGCAGTGAAACAGGGGAGCCGGCCAATGAGCAGTTCTTC.

At least ten counts were recorded for this clonotype. The rearrangement uses TRBV6-5 and TRBJ1-3; D is ambiguous. Trimming removed 5 bases from V and 0 bases from J, with 11 bases in between. The CDR3 runs 15 residues. The germline gives CDR1 MNHEY, CDR2 SVGAGI. CDR3 loop: CASSPTGISGNTIYF. In DNA form, the CDR3 reads TGTGCCAGCAGTCCGACGGGAATCTCTGGAAACACCATATATTTT.

This chain links TRBV20-1 with TRBJ2-2, with D perhaps TRBD1 (5 bases). V lost 0 bases and J 4 bases, leaving 9 bases between the germline ends. This CDR3 spans 14 amino acids. Germline loops: CDR1 DFQATT, CDR2 SNEGSKA (reference sequence). The CDR3 here is CSAREDTSTGELFF. Written as DNA, the CDR3 is TGCAGTGCTAGAGAGGACACCAGCACCGGGGAGCTGTTTTTT.

This chain links TRBV9 with TRBJ2-7; TRBD1 agrees at 7 bases. Trimming took 3 bases from V and 6 from J; bases not matched to a gene: 9. From germline, CDR1 is SGDLS and CDR2 YYNGEE. The CDR3 extends over 14 amino acids. CDR3 residues: CASSASDRASEQYF. Here the CDR3 DNA reads TGTGCCAGCAGCGCTTCCGACAGGGCCAGCGAGCAGTACTTC.

This clonotype has ten or more counts. This sequence joins TRBV6-6 and TRBJ1-1; D unresolved. V was trimmed by 2 bases and J by 1 base, leaving 2 bases between them. The length of the CDR3 is 12 residues. Looked up from germline, CDR1 is MNHNY and CDR2 is SVGAGI (reference sequence). The chain's CDR3 is CASSYRNTEAFF. In DNA form, the CDR3 reads TGTGCCAGCAGTTACAGGAACACTGAAGCTTTCTTT.

This clonotype showed up just a few times. The rearrangement links TRBV29-1 to TRBJ1-1; TRBD1 agrees at 8 bases. The V gene's germline CDR1 is SQVTM and CDR2 ANQGSEA. This CDR3 has 12 residues. The V gene end was trimmed by 5 bases and the J gene end by 7 bases; junction bases not matched to a gene: 6. The CDR3 reads CSVKRQGSEAFF. The CDR3 bases are TGCAGCGTTAAAAGACAGGGGAGTGAAGCTTTCTTT.

This rearrangement joins TRBV10-3 to TRBJ2-5; 7 bases align to TRBD2. The J segment lost 5 bases and the V segment lost 3 bases, leaving 3 bases of the junction unmatched. Germline assignment: CDR1 ENHRY and CDR2 SYGVKD. This CDR3 is 13 amino acids long. CDR3 coding DNA: TGTGCCATCAGTGAAGTCGGGAGGGAGACCCAGTACTTC. Translating gives CAISEVGRETQYF.

The rearrangement uses TRBV20-1 and TRBJ2-2, with 9 bases aligning to TRBD2. Germline assignment: CDR1 DFQATT and CDR2 SNEGSKA (reference sequence). With V trimmed by 5 bases and J by 7 bases, 5 bases remained unmatched. The CDR3 spans 13 residues. The CDR3 nucleotides are TGCAGTGCTCTTAGCGGGAGAATCGGGGAGCTGTTTTTT. This gives the protein CSALSGRIGELFF.

V gene TRBV4-1 combines with J gene TRBJ2-3, with D perhaps matching TRBD1 or TRBD2 (5 bases each). V gave up 8 bases and J gave up 0 bases, with 15 bases separating them. This CDR3 contains 15 residues. Germline values: CDR1 MGHRA, CDR2 YSYEKL. The CDR3 bases are TGCGCCAGCGTTAAGGGACCTGACAGCACAGATACGCAGTATTTT. Protein product: CASVKGPDSTDTQYF.

This chain links TRBV20-1 with TRBJ2-2; perhaps D is TRBD1 or TRBD2 (6 bases each). V lost 6 bases, J lost 5 bases, and 16 bases lay in between. The CDR3 runs 14 residues. Germline CDR1 DFQATT, CDR2 SNEGSKA (reference sequence). CDR3 DNA: TGCAGTGCAAATGGGGGGCCGGGAACCGGGGAGCTGTTTTTT. It codes for CSANGGPGTGELFF.

This clonotype has more than one count but fewer than ten. V gene TRBV29-1 combines with J gene TRBJ2-1; 7 bases line up with TRBD2. After removal of 1 base from V and 3 bases from J, the junction contained 9 bases not matched to a gene. CDR1 and CDR2 (germline): SQVTM, ANQGSEA. The CDR3 is made up of 16 amino acids. In DNA form, the CDR3 reads TGCAGCGTTGAAGGATCTGGGACGGGAGGCTACAATGAGCAGTTCTTC. Translating gives CSVEGSGTGGYNEQFF.

This clonotype turned up a few times. The gene calls are TRBV5-1 and TRBJ2-1; D tentatively fits TRBD1 or TRBD2 (6 bases each). CDR1 is SGHRS, CDR2 YFSETQ, per germline. This CDR3 region has 18 residues. V dropped 0 bases and J dropped 7 bases, with 23 bases sitting between them. The CDR3: CASSLDPWGANFKNEQFF. The CDR3 DNA reads as TGCGCCAGCAGCTTGGATCCGTGGGGGGCGAACTTTAAAAATGAGCAGTTCTTC.

The chain uses TRBV28 and TRBJ2-7; maybe TRBD2 (5 bases). V shed 6 bases and J shed 2 bases, with 17 bases lying between them. The CDR3 is made up of 15 amino acids. CDR1 MDHEN and CDR2 SYDVKM come from the germline V gene. The CDR3 loop reads CASRLRAGFPYEQYF. The CDR3, as DNA: TGTGCCAGCAGATTGAGGGCGGGCTTCCCCTACGAGCAGTACTTC.

Only a few counts were recorded for this clonotype. The J gene is TRBJ1-2, the V gene TRBV7-9; 9 nucleotides match TRBD1. The CDR3 spans 14 residues. The junction had 4 bases not matched to a gene; V was cut back by 6 bases and J by 2 bases. Germline V CDR1 and CDR2: SEHNR, FQNEAQ (reference sequence). Here the CDR3 DNA reads TGTGCCAGCAGTTGGGGGACAGGGAACTATGGCTACACCTTC. This encodes CASSWGTGNYGYTF.

This clonotype was observed many times. V is TRBV24-1 and J is TRBJ2-1, with D possibly TRBD1 on 6 matching bases. The CDR3 contains 14 residues. Germline loops: CDR1 KGHDR, CDR2 SFDVKD. With 4 bases removed from V and 7 bases from J, the gap between germline ends came to 13 bases. This CDR3 is CATSDRGLGNEQFF. The CDR3 DNA reads as TGTGCCACCAGTGACAGGGGTCTTGGTAATGAGCAGTTCTTC.

In the case of this clonotype: A much larger clone lies one base from this, so it may be a read error. The genes are TRBV5-5 and TRBJ1-2; D is uncertain. The CDR3 is made up of 15 amino acids. Germline-derived CDR1 and CDR2 are SGHKS and YYEKEE (reference sequence). CDR3 sequence (DNA): TGTGCCAGCAGCTTGGATACAGTCGCTAACTATGACTACACCTTC. This sequence encodes CASSLDTVANYDYTF.

V usage is TRBV2 and J usage is TRBJ1-4, with TRBD1 matching over 7 bases. Germline CDR1 reads SNHLY; CDR2 reads FYNNEI. V was pared by 3 bases and J by 8 bases, with 9 bases of the junction left unmatched. CDR3 length equals 15 residues. CDR3 in DNA: TGTGCCAGCAGTGAGCGGAGAGGGGGCAAAGAAAAACTGTTTTTT. It specifies CASSERRGGKEKLFF.